A selection of T cell receptor beta chains follows, all from one sample in a study of cytomegalovirus exposure and HLA in healthy donors. Sequencing used immunoSEQ multiplex PCR; TCRdb keeps in-frame clones, though not all of them. The data contain 150,000 to 200,000 clones, 87% of them seen just once; the ten biggest clones take up roughly 1.3%. The sequenced sample consisted of PBMCs. These receptor sequences come from a woman younger than 45 in good health and CMV-seronegative. Each CDR3 is given with its conserved first and last residue. The D gene is left open where the match is weak. Size is omitted from some rows. Given values are once, few, many or a class for expanded clones.

>TRBV13|few|TRBD1|TRBJ1-1
CASSYRQGMNTEAFF
TGTGCCAGCAGCTACAGACAGGGAATGAACACTGAAGCTTTCTTT
>TRBV19|NA|NA|TRBJ1-1
CASTHSTGITEAFF
TGTGCCAGTACCCATTCTACGGGGATCACTGAAGCTTTCTTT
>TRBV27|NA|NA|TRBJ1-1
CASSFSPYTEAFF
TGTGCCAGCAGTTTTAGCCCCTACACTGAAGCTTTCTTT
>TRBV2|once|TRBD2|TRBJ2-7
CASSAGLAGDEQYF
TGTGCCAGCAGTGCGGGGCTAGCGGGGGACGAGCAGTACTTC
>TRBV19|NA|NA|TRBJ1-2
CASSTYRTAIYGYTF
TGTGCCAGTAGTACCTACAGGACCGCTATCTATGGCTACACCTTC
>TRBV4-2|NA|TRBD1|TRBJ1-2
CASSQVGQGATYGYTF
TGTGCCAGCAGCCAAGTAGGTCAGGGGGCTACCTATGGCTACACCTTC
>TRBV29-1|NA|NA|TRBJ2-7
CSALSSYARAEDEQYF
TGCAGCGCTCTGTCCTCCTACGCCAGGGCAGAGGACGAGCAGTACTTC
>TRBV10-1|few|TRBD2|TRBJ2-7
CASSIGRGASYEQYF
TGCGCCAGCAGTATCGGGCGGGGGGCTTCCTACGAGCAGTACTTC
>TRBV6-5|NA|TRBD2|TRBJ2-3
CASSYSAGGYTDTQYF
TGTGCCAGCAGTTACTCAGCGGGGGGATACACAGATACGCAGTATTTT
>TRBV2|NA|NA|TRBJ1-2
CATFVALPYGYTF
TGTGCCACCTTCGTGGCCCTCCCCTATGGCTACACCTTC
>TRBV5-4|NA|NA|TRBJ1-1
CASSLAQGSNTEAFF
TGTGCCAGCAGCTTGGCCCAGGGGTCGAACACTGAAGCTTTCTTT
>TRBV6-5|NA|NA|TRBJ1-5
CASRSGNSNQPQHF
TGTGCCAGCAGGAGCGGCAATAGCAATCAGCCCCAGCATTTT
>TRBV27|NA|NA|TRBJ1-3
CASSWDYGNTIYF
TGTGCCAGCAGTTGGGACTATGGAAACACCATATATTTT
>TRBV7-7|NA|NA|TRBJ1-1
CASSLALVQDTEAFF
TGTGCTAGCAGCTTAGCGTTAGTTCAGGACACTGAAGCTTTCTTT